This T cell receptor beta chain comes out of a study of PD-1 blockade in classical Hodgkin lymphoma. Findings of the study overall: Some patients began nivolumab under 1 year after ASCT. These patients were excluded from later analyses.

TCRdb keeps only in-frame clones here, not all; method: immunoSEQ multiplex PCR. In the table there are 30,000 or so clones, roughly 90% of which are singletons. Relapse was seen in all patients after autologous stem cell transplantation, and brentuximab vedotin exposure was variable. From thawed PBMCs, CD4+ T cells were purified using magnetic negative selection. Remarks on this clone: Its specificity is unknown.

V lost 5 bases, J lost 2 bases, and 7 bases stayed unmatched. The CDR3 loop spans 16 amino acids. The germline CDR1 and CDR2 sequences are LNHDA and SQIVND (reference sequence). The TCR originated in a human donor with classical Hodgkin lymphoma. This chain uses TRBV19 with TRBJ2-5, with 11 nucleotides matching TRBD1. The sample was CD4+ T cells from blood, taken at baseline. CDR3: CASSDRDRGTQETQYF. CDR3 in DNA: TGTGCCAGTAGTGACCGGGACAGGGGGACGCAAGAGACCCAGTACTTC.